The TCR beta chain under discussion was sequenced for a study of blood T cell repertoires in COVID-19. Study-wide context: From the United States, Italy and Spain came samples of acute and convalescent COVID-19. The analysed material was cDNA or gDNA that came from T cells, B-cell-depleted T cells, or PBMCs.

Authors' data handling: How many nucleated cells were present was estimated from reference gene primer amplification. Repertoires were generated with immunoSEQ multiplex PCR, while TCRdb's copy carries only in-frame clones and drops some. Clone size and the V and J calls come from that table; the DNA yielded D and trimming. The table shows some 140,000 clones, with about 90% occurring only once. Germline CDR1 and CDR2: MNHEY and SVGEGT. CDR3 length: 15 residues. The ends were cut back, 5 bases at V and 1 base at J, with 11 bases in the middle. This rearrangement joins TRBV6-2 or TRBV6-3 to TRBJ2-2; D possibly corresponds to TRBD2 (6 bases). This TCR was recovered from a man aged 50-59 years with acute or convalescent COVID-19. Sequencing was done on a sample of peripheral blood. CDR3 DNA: TGTGCCAGCAGTAACCTGCGGGGGAACACCGGGGAGCTGTTTTTT. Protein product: CASSNLRGNTGELFF.